The T cell receptor (beta chain) described here comes from a study of tumor-infiltrating lymphocytes in oesophageal squamous cell carcinoma. The CDR3 runs to 17 residues. Germline V gene sequence: CDR1 ENHRY, CDR2 SYGVKD. V trimming: 6 bases; J trimming: 5 bases; junction bases outside the gene matches: 9. Each CDR3 protein gets one entry after TCRdb re-called the PCR reads with MiXCR. The profile shows roughly 20,000 distinct CDR3 sequences, around 41% of them singletons. The chain couples TRBV10-3 to TRBJ2-1, with 14 bases aligning to TRBD2. Sequences were obtained from normal esophageal tissue next to the tumor. The TCR sequence derives from a female donor with esophageal squamous cell carcinoma. As DNA, the CDR3 is TGTGCCATCAGACCGGGACTAGCGGGAGCCCTTGACAATGAGCAGTTCTTC. Translating gives CAIRPGLAGALDNEQFF.